The 3 T cell receptor beta chains in this list originate from one sample, sequenced in a study of CD8 T cells in ankylosing spondylitis. TCRdb re-analysed the 5' RACE reads in MiXCR, keeping a single row per CDR3 protein. The table lists 750,000 to 850,000 distinct CDR3 sequences, 12% of them singletons. No antigen has been identified for these receptors. Study-level results: For ankylosing spondylitis blood, a TCR beta motif of several highly homologous variants appeared characteristic.

Sequenced sample: blood, either unsorted or a sorted T cell fraction (not recorded which). The receptors were gathered from a male donor with ankylosing spondylitis.

A few counts support this clonotype. DNA for the CDR3: TGTGCCAGCACTAGGGAGGTAGGAACTGAAGCTTTCTTT. Encoded protein: CASTREVGTEAFF. The rearrangement joins TRBV5-6 to TRBJ1-1; the D is unclear. The V gene's germline CDR1 is SGHDT and CDR2 YYEEEE. V lost 6 bases, J lost 5 bases, and 14 bases lay in between. The CDR3 contains 13 residues.

In its sample, this clonotype was seen a few times. The V and J genes are TRBV2 and TRBJ2-3; 8 bases match TRBD2. With 7 bases clipped from V and 6 bases from J, the junction kept 9 bases outside the gene matches. There are 14 residues in the CDR3. Germline CDR1 SNHLY, CDR2 FYNNEI. For the CDR3, the DNA is TGTGCCAGCATAGCGGGGTCGGTCGTGGATACGCAGTATTTT. Protein product: CASIAGSVVDTQYF.

Concerning this clonotype itself: The junction does not match germline at one end; this may be a read error. The chain carries TRBV7-7 and TRBJ2-7; D might be TRBD1 (6 bases). The CDR3 sequence is 15 residues long. CDR1 and CDR2 from the germline V gene are SSHAT and FNYEAQ (reference sequence). The CDR3 region has the DNA TGTGCTAGCAGCTTGACCCGGGACAAGTCCTACGAGCAGTACTTC. Encoded protein: CASSLTRDKSYEQYF.